This is a list of T cell receptor beta chains from one sample in a study of blood T cell repertoires in COVID-19. Generated by immunoSEQ multiplex PCR, the TCRdb table keeps only in-frame clones and is missing some. The repertoire consists of 97,000 or so clones, with about nine tenths occurring once and the leading ten covering approximately 5.6%. Material: peripheral blood. These receptors came from a woman aged 45-59 years with COVID-19, enrolled during active disease. CDR3s include the opening cysteine and the closing phenylalanine or tryptophan. A D gene is named only where the DNA matches it firmly.

>TRBV6-1|TRBD1|15
CASSEALGTGAEQFF
>TRBV3-1/TRBV3-2|-|12
CASSQAGDEQYF
>TRBV5-1|TRBD1|15
CASSWLDRGSNEQFF
>TRBV20-1|TRBD2|14
CSASLAGGSREQYF
>TRBV5-1|-|14
CASSPERSGDTQYF
>TRBV11-3|-|14
CASSQRQSTDTQYF
>TRBV7-9|-|14
CASTPGVRGEKLFF
>TRBV5-4|TRBD2|16
CASSRKTSGGYNEQFF
>TRBV19|-|16
CASSMLGQGGTDTQYF
>TRBV19|-|16
CATLPLASSVSDKQFF
>TRBV4-3|TRBD2|15
CASSQEGGRAGELFF
>TRBV24-1|-|14
CATSEPGLAGEQFF
>TRBV27|TRBD1|14
CASSARQGGFGYTF
>TRBV9|-|16
CASSANPGQGDNEQFF